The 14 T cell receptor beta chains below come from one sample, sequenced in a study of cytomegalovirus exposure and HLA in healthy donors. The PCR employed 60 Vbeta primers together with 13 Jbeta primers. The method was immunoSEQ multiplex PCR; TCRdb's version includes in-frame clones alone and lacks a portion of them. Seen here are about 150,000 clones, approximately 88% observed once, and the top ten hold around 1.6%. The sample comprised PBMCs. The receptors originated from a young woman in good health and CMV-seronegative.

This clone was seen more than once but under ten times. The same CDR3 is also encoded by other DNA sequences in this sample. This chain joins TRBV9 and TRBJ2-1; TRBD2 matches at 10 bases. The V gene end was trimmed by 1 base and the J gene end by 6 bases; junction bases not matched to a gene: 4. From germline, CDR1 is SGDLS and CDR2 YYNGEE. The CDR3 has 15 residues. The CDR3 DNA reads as TGTGCCAGCAGCGTATGGGCTAGCGGGGGCAATGAGCAGTTCTTC. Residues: CASSVWASGGNEQFF.

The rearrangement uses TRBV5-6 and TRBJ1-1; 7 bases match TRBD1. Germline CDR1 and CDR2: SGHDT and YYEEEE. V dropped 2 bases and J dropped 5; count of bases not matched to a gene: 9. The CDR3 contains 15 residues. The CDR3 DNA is TGTGCCAGCAGCTTAATGTGGAGGGGGCCAACTGAAGCTTTCTTT. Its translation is CASSLMWRGPTEAFF. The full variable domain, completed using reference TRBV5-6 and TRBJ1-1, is DAGVTQSPTHLIKTRGQQVTLRCSPKSGHDTVSWYQQALGQGPQFIFQYYEEEERQRGNFPDRFSGHQFPNYSSELNVNALLLGDSALYLCASSLMWRGPTEAFFGQGTRLTVV.

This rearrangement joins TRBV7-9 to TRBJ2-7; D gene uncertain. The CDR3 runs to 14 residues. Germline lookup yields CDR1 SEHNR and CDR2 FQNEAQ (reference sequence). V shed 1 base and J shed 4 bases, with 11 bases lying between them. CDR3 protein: CASSLVEIGYEQYF. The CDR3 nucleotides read TGTGCCAGCAGCTTAGTGGAGATCGGGTACGAGCAGTACTTC.

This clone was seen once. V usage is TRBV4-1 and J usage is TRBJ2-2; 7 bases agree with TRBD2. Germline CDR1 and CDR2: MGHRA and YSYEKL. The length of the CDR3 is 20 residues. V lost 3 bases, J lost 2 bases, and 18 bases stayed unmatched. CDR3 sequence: CASSQKSTGGGGSNTGELFF. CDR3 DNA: TGCGCCAGCAGCCAGAAATCCACAGGCGGGGGAGGGTCCAACACCGGGGAGCTGTTTTTT.

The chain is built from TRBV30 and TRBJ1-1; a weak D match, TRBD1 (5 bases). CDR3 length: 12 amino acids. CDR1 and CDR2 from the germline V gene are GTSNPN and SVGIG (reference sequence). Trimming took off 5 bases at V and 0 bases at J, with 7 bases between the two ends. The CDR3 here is CAWGALNTEAFF. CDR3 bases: TGTGCCTGGGGGGCCCTGAACACTGAAGCTTTCTTT. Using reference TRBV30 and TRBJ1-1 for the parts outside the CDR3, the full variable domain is SQTIHQWPATLVQPVGSPLSLECTVEGTSNPNLYWYRQAAGRGLQLLFYSVGIGQISSEVPQNLSASRPQDRQFILSSKKLLLSDSGFYLCAWGALNTEAFFGQGTRLTVV.

The CDR3 loop reads CSVDKRDSFFYGYTF. The CDR3 nucleotides read TGCAGCGTTGATAAGAGGGACAGCTTTTTCTATGGCTACACCTTC. The chain combines TRBV29-1 with TRBJ1-2; 7 bases line up with TRBD1. Trimming cost V 3 bases and J 4 bases; bases outside gene matches: 11. CDR3 length: 15 amino acids. Germline V gene data show CDR1 as SQVTM and CDR2 as ANQGSEA.

CDR3 DNA: TGTGCCAGCAGTGTAACAGGGGCTGCAGATACGCAGTATTTT. Its protein is CASSVTGAADTQYF. The V and J genes are TRBV6-1 and TRBJ2-3; 7 bases are a match to TRBD1. Germline values: CDR1 MNHNS, CDR2 SASEGT. This CDR3 contains 14 residues. The trim removed 4 bases at V and 4 bases at J, leaving 5 bases unmatched.

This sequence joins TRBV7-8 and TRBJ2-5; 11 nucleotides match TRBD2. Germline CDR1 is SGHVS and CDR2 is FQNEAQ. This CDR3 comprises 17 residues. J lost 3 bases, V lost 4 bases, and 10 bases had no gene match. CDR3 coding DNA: TGTGCCAGCAGCTCTAGCGGGGGGCCAGGCCCTAAAGAGACCCAGTACTTC. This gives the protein CASSSSGGPGPKETQYF. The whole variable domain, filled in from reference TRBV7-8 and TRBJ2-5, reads GAGVSQSPRYKVAKRGQDVALRCDPISGHVSLFWYQQALGQGPEFLTYFQNEAQLDKSGLPSDRFFAERPEGSVSTLKIQRTQQEDSAVYLCASSSSGGPGPKETQYFGPGTRLLVL.

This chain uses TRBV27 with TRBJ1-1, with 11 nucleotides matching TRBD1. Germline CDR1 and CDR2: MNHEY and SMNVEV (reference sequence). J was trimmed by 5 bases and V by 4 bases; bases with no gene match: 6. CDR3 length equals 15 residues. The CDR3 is CASSWTGGRRTEAFF. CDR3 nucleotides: TGTGCCAGCAGTTGGACAGGGGGCCGTCGTACTGAAGCTTTCTTT.

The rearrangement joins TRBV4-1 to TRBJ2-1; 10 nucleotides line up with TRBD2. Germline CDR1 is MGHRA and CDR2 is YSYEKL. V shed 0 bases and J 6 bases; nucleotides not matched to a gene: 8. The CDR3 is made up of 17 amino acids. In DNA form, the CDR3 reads TGCGCCAGCAGCCAAGATATGGCTAGCGGGGGTTCCAATGAGCAGTTCTTC. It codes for CASSQDMASGGSNEQFF.

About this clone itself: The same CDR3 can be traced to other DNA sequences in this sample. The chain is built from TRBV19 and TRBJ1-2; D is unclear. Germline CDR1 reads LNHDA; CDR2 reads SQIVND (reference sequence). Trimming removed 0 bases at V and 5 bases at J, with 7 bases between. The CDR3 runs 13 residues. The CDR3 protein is CASSIEETYGYTF. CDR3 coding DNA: TGTGCCAGTAGTATAGAAGAGACTTATGGCTACACCTTC.

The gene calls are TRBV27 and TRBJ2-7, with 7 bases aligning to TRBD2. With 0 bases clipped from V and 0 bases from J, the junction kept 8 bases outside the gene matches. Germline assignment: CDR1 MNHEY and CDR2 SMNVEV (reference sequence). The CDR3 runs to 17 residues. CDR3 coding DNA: TGTGCCAGCAGTTTATCGGGTGGGGGGGAGTCCTCCTACGAGCAGTACTTC. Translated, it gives CASSLSGGGESSYEQYF.

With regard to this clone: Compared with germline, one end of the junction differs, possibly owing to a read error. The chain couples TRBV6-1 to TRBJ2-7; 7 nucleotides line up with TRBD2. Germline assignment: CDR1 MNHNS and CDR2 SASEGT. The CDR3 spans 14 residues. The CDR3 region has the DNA TGTGCCAGCAGTGAAAGCGGGAAACCGGGACTTCGTAACTTC. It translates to CASSESGKPGLRNF.

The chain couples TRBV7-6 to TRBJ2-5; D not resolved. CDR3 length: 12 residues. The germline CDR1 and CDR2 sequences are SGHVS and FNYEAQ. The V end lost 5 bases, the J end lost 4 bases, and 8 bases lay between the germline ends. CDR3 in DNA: TGTGCCAGCAGCCCCGGTCGAGAGACCCAGTACTTC. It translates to CASSPGRETQYF.